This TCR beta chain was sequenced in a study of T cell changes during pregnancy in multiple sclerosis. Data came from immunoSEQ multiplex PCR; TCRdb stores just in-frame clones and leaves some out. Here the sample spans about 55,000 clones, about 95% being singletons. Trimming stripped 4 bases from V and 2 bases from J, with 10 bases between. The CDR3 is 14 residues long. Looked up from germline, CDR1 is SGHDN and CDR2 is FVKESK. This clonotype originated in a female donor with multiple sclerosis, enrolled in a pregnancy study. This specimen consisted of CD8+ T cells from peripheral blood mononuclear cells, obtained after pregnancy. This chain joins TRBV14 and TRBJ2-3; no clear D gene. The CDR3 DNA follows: TGTGCCAGCAGCCCCGACTGGTTCACAGATACGCAGTATTTT. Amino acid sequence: CASSPDWFTDTQYF. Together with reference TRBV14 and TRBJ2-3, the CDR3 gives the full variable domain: EAGVTQFPSHSVIEKGQTVTLRCDPISGHDNLYWYRRVMGKEIKFLLHFVKESKQDESGMPNNRFLAERTGGTYSTLKVQPAELEDSGVYFCASSPDWFTDTQYFGPGTRLTVL.